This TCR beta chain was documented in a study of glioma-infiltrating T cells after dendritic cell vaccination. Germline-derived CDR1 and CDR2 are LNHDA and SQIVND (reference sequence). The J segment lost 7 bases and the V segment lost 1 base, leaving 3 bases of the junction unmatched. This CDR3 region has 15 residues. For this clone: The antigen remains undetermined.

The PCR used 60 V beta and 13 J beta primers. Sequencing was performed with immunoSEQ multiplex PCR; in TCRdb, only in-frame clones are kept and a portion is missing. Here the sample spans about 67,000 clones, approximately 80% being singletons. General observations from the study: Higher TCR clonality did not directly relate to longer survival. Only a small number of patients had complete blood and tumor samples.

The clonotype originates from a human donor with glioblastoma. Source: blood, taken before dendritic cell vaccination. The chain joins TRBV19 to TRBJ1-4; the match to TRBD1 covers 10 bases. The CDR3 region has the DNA TGTGCCAGTAGTATAGGGGACAGGGGCGGTGAAAAACTGTTTTTT. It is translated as CASSIGDRGGEKLFF. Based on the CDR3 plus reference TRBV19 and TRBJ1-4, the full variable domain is DGGITQSPKYLFRKEGQNVTLSCEQNLNHDAMYWYRQDPGQGLRLIYYSQIVNDFQKGDIAEGYSVSREKKESFPLTVTSAQKNPTAFYLCASSIGDRGGEKLFFGSGTQLSVL.